This T cell receptor (beta chain) appears in the sequencing data of a study of blood T cell repertoires in COVID-19 (dated by TCRdb to the early 2020s). For context, the study as a whole: Samples covering the acute and convalescent phases of COVID-19 were provided by collaborators in the United States, Italy and Spain. The prospective study material was composed of cDNA or gDNA derived from T cells, B-cell-depleted T cells, or PBMCs. The dataset comprised deeply sampled blood TCRbeta repertoires from subjects exposed to, actively infected with, or recovered from COVID-19. A freely available public database, intended as a resource for researchers studying the immune response to SARS-CoV-2, is where the repertoires were released. The samples were drawn from the first 160 participants of the ongoing ImmuneRACE study and from more than 1,000 subjects provided by 6 global collaborators. Nearly every sample came with metadata listing a de-identified subject ID, COVID-19 status, age in years and sex. Where HLA class I and class II types were available, the types were taken from metadata supplied by the sample provider, not from assay-based typing.

Broader findings and caveats from the paper: The amount of clinical and demographic metadata varied by source and participant and was provided uncurated.

TCRbeta CDR3 regions were amplified from genomic DNA by means of the immunoSEQ Assay, a bias-controlled multiplex PCR. In the source study's methods: The number of nucleated cells in each sample was estimated from the amplification of reference gene primers within the assay. To quantify the absolute abundance of each unique TCRbeta CDR3 rearrangement, sequence reads were collapsed and filtered. For each sample, productive Simpson clonality was calculated as the square root of Simpson's diversity index over productive rearrangements. TCRdb carries this immuneACCESS record with in-frame sequences only. Its versions omit some clonotypes, under half of them owing to an unresolved V gene in the studies checked, with the rest unexplained. D and trimming come from the DNA, and the V and J calls and clone size come from that table. The sample profile shows approximately 120,000 clones; more than 70% of them were found once. About 1% of the sample comes from the top ten.

Whole blood was collected in K2EDTA tubes by collaborating institutions according to the institutions' own protocols. Collaborator samples were shipped for TCRbeta analysis as frozen whole blood, isolated PBMCs, or DNA extracted from either sample type. On this clone: Its antigen remains undetermined. There are no base qualities to consult, and no much larger clone falls within one base.

The sequenced material came from peripheral blood. This TCR derives from a woman aged 80 or over with acute or convalescent COVID-19.

The CDR3: CASSQDGLAADTQYF. The DNA reads as follows: TGTGCCAGCAGCCAAGATGGACTAGCGGCAGATACGCAGTATTTT. Recombination joined TRBV4-2 with TRBJ2-3; 10 central nucleotides agree with TRBD2. CDR1 and CDR2 are drawn from the germline V gene: LGHNA, YNFKEQ. The junction shows trimming of 0 bases on V and 4 bases on J, and the gene matches do not reach 1 base of it. The CDR3 measures 15 amino acids from cysteine to phenylalanine. The retained sequence is limited to the CDR3, 45 bases, with the frame set at the first base.